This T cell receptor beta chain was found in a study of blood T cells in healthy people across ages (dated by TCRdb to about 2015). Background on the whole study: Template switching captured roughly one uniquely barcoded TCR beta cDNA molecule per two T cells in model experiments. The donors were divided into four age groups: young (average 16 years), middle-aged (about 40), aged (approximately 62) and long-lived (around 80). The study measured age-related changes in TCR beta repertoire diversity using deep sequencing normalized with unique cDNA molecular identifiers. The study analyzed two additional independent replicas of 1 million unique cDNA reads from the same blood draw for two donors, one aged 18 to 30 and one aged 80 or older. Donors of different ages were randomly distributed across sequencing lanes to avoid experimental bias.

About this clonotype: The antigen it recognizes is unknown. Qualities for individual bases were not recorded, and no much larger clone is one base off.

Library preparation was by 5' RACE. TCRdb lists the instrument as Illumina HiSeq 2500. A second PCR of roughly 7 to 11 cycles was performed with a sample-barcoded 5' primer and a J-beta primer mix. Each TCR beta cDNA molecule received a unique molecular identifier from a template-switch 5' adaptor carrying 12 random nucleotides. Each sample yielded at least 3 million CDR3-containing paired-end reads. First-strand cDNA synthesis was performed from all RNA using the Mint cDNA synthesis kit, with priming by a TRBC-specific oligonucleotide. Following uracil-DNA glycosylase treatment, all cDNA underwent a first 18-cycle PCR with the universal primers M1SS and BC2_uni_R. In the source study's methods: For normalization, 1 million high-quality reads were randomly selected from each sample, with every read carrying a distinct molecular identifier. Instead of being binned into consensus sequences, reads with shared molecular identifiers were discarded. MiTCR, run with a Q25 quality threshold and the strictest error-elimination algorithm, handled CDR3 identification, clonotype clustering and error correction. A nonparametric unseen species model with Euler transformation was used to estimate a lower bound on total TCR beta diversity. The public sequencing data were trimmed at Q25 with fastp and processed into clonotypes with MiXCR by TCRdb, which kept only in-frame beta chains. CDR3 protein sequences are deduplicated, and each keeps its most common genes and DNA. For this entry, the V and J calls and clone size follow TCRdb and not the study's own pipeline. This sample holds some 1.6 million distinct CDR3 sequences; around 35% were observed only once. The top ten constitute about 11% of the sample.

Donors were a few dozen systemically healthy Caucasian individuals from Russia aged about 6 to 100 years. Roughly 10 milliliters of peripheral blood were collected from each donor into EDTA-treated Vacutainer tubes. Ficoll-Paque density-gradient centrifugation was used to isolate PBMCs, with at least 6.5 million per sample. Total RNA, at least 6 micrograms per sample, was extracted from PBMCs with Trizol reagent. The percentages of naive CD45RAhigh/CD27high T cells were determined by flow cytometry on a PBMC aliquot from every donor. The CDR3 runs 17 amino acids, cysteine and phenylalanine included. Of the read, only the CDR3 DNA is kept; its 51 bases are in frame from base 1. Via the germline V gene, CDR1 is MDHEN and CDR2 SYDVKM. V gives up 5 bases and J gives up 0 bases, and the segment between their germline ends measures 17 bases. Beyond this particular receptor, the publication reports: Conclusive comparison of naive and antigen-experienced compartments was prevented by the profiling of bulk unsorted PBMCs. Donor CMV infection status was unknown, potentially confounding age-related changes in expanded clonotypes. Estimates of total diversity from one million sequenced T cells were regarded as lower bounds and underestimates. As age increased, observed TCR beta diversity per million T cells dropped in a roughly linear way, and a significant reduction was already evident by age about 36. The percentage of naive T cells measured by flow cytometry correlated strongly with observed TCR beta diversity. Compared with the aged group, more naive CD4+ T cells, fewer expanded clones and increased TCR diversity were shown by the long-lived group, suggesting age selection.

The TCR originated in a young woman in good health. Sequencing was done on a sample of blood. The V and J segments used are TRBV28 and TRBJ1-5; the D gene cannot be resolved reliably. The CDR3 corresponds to CASSLPGRLNSNQPQHF. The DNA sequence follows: TGTGCCAGCAGTCTGCCCGGGCGACTAAATAGCAATCAGCCCCAGCATTTT.